These 22 T cell receptor beta chains came from one sample sequenced in a study of blood T cell repertoires in COVID-19. The table came from immunoSEQ multiplex PCR; TCRdb's copy has only in-frame clones and leaves some out. The table records fewer than 200,000 clones, 70% to 90% of them present only once. Sequenced input: PBMCs or T cells enriched from blood (not recorded which). These receptors were taken from a woman aged 45-59 years who had recovered from COVID-19.

V usage is TRBV27 and J usage is TRBJ1-2; 11 bases align to TRBD1. Germline-derived CDR1 and CDR2 are MNHEY and SMNVEV (reference sequence). The ends lost 7 bases at V and 7 bases at J; junction bases unmatched: 11. The CDR3 length is 15 residues. Here the CDR3 reads CASTRDRGDLGGYTF. In nucleotides, the CDR3 is TGTGCCAGCACCCGGGACAGGGGGGATTTAGGTGGCTACACCTTC.

The chain links TRBV10-3 to TRBJ2-1, with 7 bases fitting TRBD1. Germline CDR1 ENHRY, CDR2 SYGVKD. V gave up 3 bases and J gave up 1 base; unmatched junction bases: 6. The length of the CDR3 is 16 residues. CDR3 in DNA: TGTGCCATCAGTGACTCGACAGGGAGTTCCTACAATGAGCAGTTCTTC. This encodes CAISDSTGSSYNEQFF.

The rearrangement links TRBV19 to TRBJ2-1; TRBD2 might be the D (7 bases). The CDR3 consists of 16 residues. In germline, CDR1 is LNHDA, CDR2 SQIVND (reference sequence). Trimming cost V 6 bases and J 0 bases, with 15 bases left between them. The CDR3 here is CASRGGAGSSYNEQFF. For the CDR3, the DNA is TGTGCCAGTAGAGGGGGGGCTGGAAGCTCCTACAATGAGCAGTTCTTC.

In this sample, this clone turned up a few times. This chain's CDR3 is CASSQPVRNQPQHF. CDR3 nucleotides: TGTGCCAGCAGTCAACCGGTTCGGAATCAGCCCCAGCATTTT. V and J are TRBV6-5 and TRBJ1-5; D not certain. V gave up 5 bases and J gave up 4 bases, with 12 bases separating them. The CDR3 has 14 residues. The V gene's germline CDR1 is MNHEY and CDR2 SVGAGI.

This chain links TRBV27 with TRBJ1-1; a weak D match, TRBD1 (5 bases). Trimming stripped 6 bases from V and 3 bases from J, with 14 bases between. The germline V gene encodes CDR1 MNHEY and CDR2 SMNVEV (reference sequence). The CDR3 runs to 14 residues. CDR3 sequence reads: CASSVFLGDTEAFF. The CDR3, as DNA: TGTGCCAGCAGCGTCTTCCTAGGGGACACTGAAGCTTTCTTT.

This clone was observed once. The chain joins TRBV14 to TRBJ2-5; a weak D match, TRBD2 (7 bases). V lost 1 base to trimming and J lost 7 bases, with 13 bases between them. The CDR3 runs 14 residues. Germline V CDR1 and CDR2: SGHDN, FVKESK. The CDR3 nucleotides are TGTGCCAGCAGCCAAGCGGGGGGCAGTGGGACCCAGTACTTC. Translation: CASSQAGGSGTQYF.

The V gene is TRBV9, the J gene TRBJ1-1, with no clear D. Germline V gene sequence: CDR1 SGDLS, CDR2 YYNGEE. This CDR3 is 14 amino acids long. Trimming took off 0 bases at V and 6 bases at J, with 12 bases between the two ends. This CDR3 reads CASSVVGPTAEAFF. The CDR3 nucleotides read TGTGCCAGCAGCGTAGTGGGCCCAACGGCTGAAGCTTTCTTT. Combining the CDR3 with reference TRBV9 and TRBJ1-1 gives the whole variable domain DSGVTQTPKHLITATGQRVTLRCSPRSGDLSVYWYQQSLDQGLQFLIQYYNGEERAKGNILERFSAQQFPDLHSELNLSSLELGDSALYFCASSVVGPTAEAFFGQGTRLTVV.

The chain uses TRBV30 and TRBJ1-3; D gene uncertain. Germline CDR1 reads GTSNPN; CDR2 reads SVGIG (reference sequence). V lost 5 bases to trimming and J lost 2 bases, with 7 bases between them. The CDR3 contains 12 residues. The chain's CDR3 is CAWGPTGNTIYF. The CDR3, as DNA: TGTGCCTGGGGCCCAACTGGAAACACCATATATTTT.

The CDR3 DNA reads as TGTGCCAGCAGCTATCAGACGGGACTAGCGGGAGGGTACAATGAGCAGTTCTTC. The encoded protein is CASSYQTGLAGGYNEQFF. The chain carries TRBV7-2 and TRBJ2-1, with TRBD2 matching 16 bases. CDR3 length equals 18 residues. The V gene end was trimmed by 4 bases and the J gene end by 4 bases; junction bases not matched to a gene: 7. Germline V gene data show CDR1 as SGHTA and CDR2 as FQGNSA.

The chain is built from TRBV10-3 and TRBJ1-1; D uncertain. This CDR3 region has 12 residues. V lost 6 bases and J lost 1, with 6 bases in between. The V gene's germline CDR1 is ENHRY and CDR2 SYGVKD. CDR3 region: CAISPSNTEAFF. For the CDR3, the DNA is TGTGCCATCAGCCCGTCGAACACTGAAGCTTTCTTT.

The chain uses TRBV21-1 and TRBJ2-7; the D call TRBD1 from the table was never checked on the DNA. TRBV21-1 is noted as a pseudogene. The CDR3 is 15 residues long. The CDR3 DNA is TGTGCCAGCAGCAAGGGGCCCAGTTCCAACTACGAGCAGTACGTC. Its protein product is CASSKGPSSNYEQYV.

The chain links TRBV20-1 to TRBJ1-1; D call uncertain. The CDR3 runs 13 residues. With 3 bases removed from V and 1 base from J, the gap between germline ends came to 9 bases. Germline V gene data show CDR1 as DFQATT and CDR2 as SNEGSKA (reference sequence). CDR3 sequence reads: CSASALPNTEAFF. The CDR3 DNA reads TGCAGTGCTAGTGCCCTTCCGAACACTGAAGCTTTCTTT.

The J gene is TRBJ1-5, the V gene TRBV18, with 9 bases that match TRBD1. CDR3 length equals 14 residues. V shed 6 bases and J 9 bases; nucleotides not matched to a gene: 9. The germline V gene has CDR1 KGHSH and CDR2 LQKENI. CDR3 bases: TGTGCCAGCTCCGACGACAGGGGGGGATTGCCCCAGCATTTT. This encodes CASSDDRGGLPQHF. The full variable domain, completed using reference TRBV18 and TRBJ1-5, is NAGVMQNPRHLVRRRGQEARLRCSPMKGHSHVYWYRQLPEEGLKFMVYLQKENIIDESGMPKERFSAEFPKEGPSILRIQQVVRGDSAAYFCASSDDRGGLPQHFGDGTRLSIL.

The chain links TRBV6-6 to TRBJ1-1; no reliable D call. The V gene's germline CDR1 is MNHNY and CDR2 SVGAGI (reference sequence). The length of the CDR3 is 13 residues. Trimming left V 10 bases short and J 1 base short, with 13 bases between. Written as DNA, the CDR3 is TGTGCCACCACCGCGGAGGCGAACACTGAAGCTTTCTTT. Its protein is CATTAEANTEAFF.

V usage is TRBV11-3 and J usage is TRBJ1-6, with D possibly TRBD1 on 6 matching bases. The CDR3 spans 15 residues. Per the germline V gene, CDR1 is SGHNT and CDR2 is YENEEA. V was shortened by 3 bases and J by 7 bases, with 13 bases between the two germline ends. The CDR3 DNA sequence: TGTGCCAGCAGCTTTGGGGGGGCGCAAAATTCACCCCTCCACTTT. Its protein is CASSFGGAQNSPLHF.

Turning to this clone: In the same sample, other DNA sequences code for this CDR3. The J gene is TRBJ2-5, the V gene TRBV5-4; the D gene is possibly TRBD1 (6 bases). V dropped 2 bases and J dropped 5 bases, with 10 bases sitting between them. Germline V gene sequence: CDR1 SGHNT, CDR2 YYREEE (reference sequence). The CDR3 spans 13 residues. CDR3 residues: CASSFDRGETQYF. CDR3 coding DNA: TGTGCCAGCAGCTTTGATAGGGGGGAGACCCAGTACTTC.

This clone was counted only a few times. The V and J genes are TRBV9 and TRBJ2-2; TRBD2 is a possible D gene (6 bases). Germline CDR1 is SGDLS and CDR2 is YYNGEE. CDR3 size: 15 residues. V lost 2 bases and J lost 7, with 15 bases in between. As DNA, the CDR3 is TGTGCCAGCAGCGTCATTGCGGAGGGGAGCGGGGAGCTGTTTTTT. This translates into CASSVIAEGSGELFF.

V gene TRBV7-2 combines with J gene TRBJ1-2; D not resolved. The V end lost 1 base, the J end lost 4 bases, and 10 bases lay between the germline ends. The CDR3 extends over 14 amino acids. Germline V gives CDR1 SGHTA, CDR2 FQGNSA. Here the CDR3 reads CASSLGLPFYGYTF. The CDR3 coding sequence is TGTGCCAGCAGCTTAGGTCTACCATTCTATGGCTACACCTTC.

The table lists this clone with a few counts. The CDR3 bases are TGTGCCAGCAGCTTTTTCCTAGAGAGAGGCACCGGGGAGCTGTTTTTT. This gives the protein CASSFFLERGTGELFF. The rearrangement links TRBV7-9 to TRBJ2-2; D remains unclear. The CDR3 totals 16 residues. The V gene's germline CDR1 is SEHNR and CDR2 FQNEAQ (reference sequence). V lost 3 bases and J 4 bases, leaving 15 bases between the germline ends.

The V and J genes are TRBV2 and TRBJ1-2; perhaps TRBD1 as D (5 bases). Trimming left V 7 bases short and J 8 bases short, with 17 bases between. This CDR3 has 13 amino acids. Germline CDR1 SNHLY, CDR2 FYNNEI. CDR3 amino acids: CASTAQGLGGYTF. For the CDR3, the DNA is TGTGCCAGCACCGCTCAGGGACTGGGCGGCTACACCTTC.

The chain has TRBV11-3 and TRBJ1-5; D may be TRBD1 (6 bases). V was trimmed by 5 bases and J by 6 bases, leaving 11 bases between them. The germline V gene has CDR1 SGHNT and CDR2 YENEEA. CDR3 length equals 13 residues. The CDR3 protein is CASSMPGAQPQHF. The CDR3 DNA is TGTGCCAGCAGCATGCCAGGGGCTCAGCCCCAGCATTTT. The full variable domain, its missing parts supplied by reference TRBV11-3 and TRBJ1-5, is EAGVVQSPRYKIIEKKQPVAFWCNPISGHNTLYWYLQNLGQGPELLIRYENEEAVDDSQLPKDRFSAERLKGVDSTLKIQPAELGDSAVYLCASSMPGAQPQHFGDGTRLSIL.

J is TRBJ1-2 and V is TRBV5-6; 8 positions agree with TRBD1. The V gene's germline CDR1 is SGHDT and CDR2 YYEEEE. V was clipped by 4 bases and J by 2 bases; unmatched bases: 7. CDR3 size: 15 residues. In DNA, the CDR3 is TGTGCCAGCAGCCCCGGACAGGGAAGGAACTATGGCTACACCTTC. It is translated as CASSPGQGRNYGYTF. Variable domain in full (rest from reference TRBV5-6 and TRBJ1-2): DAGVTQSPTHLIKTRGQQVTLRCSPKSGHDTVSWYQQALGQGPQFIFQYYEEEERQRGNFPDRFSGHQFPNYSSELNVNALLLGDSALYLCASSPGQGRNYGYTFGSGTRLTVV.